This T cell receptor (beta chain) originates from a study of T cell responses to AZD1222 COVID-19 vaccine. Across the whole study: Pooling covered second doses at about 4 or about 12 weeks.

A word on this clone: Its specificity is not known.

Profiling relied on immunoSEQ multiplex PCR, and the TCRdb table lists in-frame clones only, not all of them. This sample yields roughly 110,000 clones, of which approximately 84% are seen a single time; about 9.7% belongs to the top ten. Findings and limits, study-wide: Only after the peak T cell response were repertoires sampled. Donors skewed white British and female; clonal diversity was possibly underestimated.

With 4 bases removed from V and 7 bases from J, the gap between germline ends came to 14 bases. The CDR3 length is 14 residues. CDR1 and CDR2 from the germline V gene are MDHEN and SYDVKM. This clonotype was obtained from an adult in good health. The rearrangement uses TRBV28 and TRBJ1-5, with D perhaps matching TRBD1 (5 bases). This specimen was peripheral blood, taken on day 0 of AZD1222 vaccination. The CDR3 loop is CASSWGDASQPQHF. CDR3 nucleotide sequence: TGTGCCAGCAGTTGGGGGGACGCGTCCCAGCCCCAGCATTTT.